This note documents a single T cell receptor beta chain sequence. Sequencing templates came from extracted RNA that was reverse transcribed into cDNA. TCRdb's copy holds only in-frame clones and misses some; the assay was immunoSEQ multiplex PCR. This sample has roughly 13,000 clones; 50% to 60% occur once, and the top ten carry approximately 10%. Alopecia areata patients provided lesional scalp punch biopsies and peripheral blood, both collected for the study. Germline loops: CDR1 MNHNS, CDR2 SASEGT. V lost 2 bases and J lost 7; bases outside the gene matches: 12. CDR3 length: 17 amino acids. The entry originates in a study of CD8+ T cells in alopecia areata. Study overall: Treatment of the treated patients consisted of oral tofacitinib, 5 to 10 mg twice daily.

The V and J genes are TRBV6-1 and TRBJ1-2, with 11 bases aligning to TRBD1. Here the sequenced sample was skin, taken at week 0. The source of this sequence is a human donor with alopecia areata. The CDR3 DNA reads TGTGCCAGCAGTGAACGCCCCGGACAGGGGGCGCTTGGTGGCTACACCTTC. Its translation is CASSERPGQGALGGYTF.